The T cell receptor beta chain under discussion was sequenced for a study of OX40 agonist ivuxolimab in advanced cancers. For the study at large: The dose of intravenous ivuxolimab that patients received every 2 weeks ranged from 0.01 to 10 mg/kg.

Systemic immunosuppression or a history of autoimmune disease excluded patients. Study-level points and caveats: Circulating CD4+ and CD8+ T cells showed clonal expansion by week 6 at 0.1 to 3.0 mg/kg. What antigens the expanded peripheral T cells recognized was never established.

In regard to this clone: Its antigen is unidentified.

Repertoires were generated with immunoSEQ multiplex PCR, while TCRdb's copy carries only in-frame clones and drops some. The sample holds 26,000 or so clones; roughly 90% are singletons and the top ten take around a fifth. Germline CDR1 is SEHNR and CDR2 is FQNEAQ (reference sequence). This CDR3 contains 13 residues. The V and J ends lost 5 bases and 4 bases respectively, with 11 bases between them. The sequences come from CD4+ or CD8+ T cells sorted from blood, collected in a trial of the OX40 agonist ivuxolimab. V usage is TRBV7-9 and J usage is TRBJ2-5, with D perhaps assigned TRBD1 or TRBD2 (5 bases each). This TCR was recovered from an adult with an advanced solid tumor such as melanoma, head and neck, liver or kidney cancer. The CDR3 bases are TGTGCCAGCAGCCGGGGCGACGGAGAGACCCAGTACTTC. As protein: CASSRGDGETQYF.